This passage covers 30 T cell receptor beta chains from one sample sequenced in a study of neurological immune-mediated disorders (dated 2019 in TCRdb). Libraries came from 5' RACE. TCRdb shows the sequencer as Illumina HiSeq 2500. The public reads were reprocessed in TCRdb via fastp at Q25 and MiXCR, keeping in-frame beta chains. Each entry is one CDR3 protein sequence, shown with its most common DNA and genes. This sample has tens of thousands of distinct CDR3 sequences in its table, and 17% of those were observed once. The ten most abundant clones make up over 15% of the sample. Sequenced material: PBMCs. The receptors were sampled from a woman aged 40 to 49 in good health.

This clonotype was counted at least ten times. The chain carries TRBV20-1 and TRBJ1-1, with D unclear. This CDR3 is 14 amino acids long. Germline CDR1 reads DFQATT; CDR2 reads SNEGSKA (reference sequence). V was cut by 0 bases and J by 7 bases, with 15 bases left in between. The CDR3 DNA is TGCAGTGCTAGAGACTTAGTCGGTTGGGGTGAAGCTTTCTTT. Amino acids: CSARDLVGWGEAFF.

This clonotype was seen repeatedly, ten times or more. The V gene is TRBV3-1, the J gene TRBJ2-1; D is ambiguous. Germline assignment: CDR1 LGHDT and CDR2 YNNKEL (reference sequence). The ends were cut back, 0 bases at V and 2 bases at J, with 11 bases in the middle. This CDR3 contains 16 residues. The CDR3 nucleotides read TGTGCCAGCAGCCAAGAAACGGGCTTAGCCTACAATGAGCAGTTCTTC. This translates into CASSQETGLAYNEQFF.

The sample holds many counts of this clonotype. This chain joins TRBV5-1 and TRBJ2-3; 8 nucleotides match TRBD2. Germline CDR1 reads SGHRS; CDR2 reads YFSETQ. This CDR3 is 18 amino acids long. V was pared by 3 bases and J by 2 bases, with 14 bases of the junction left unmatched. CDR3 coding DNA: TGCGCCAGCAGCTCGGCGGGGTTAGCGGGGATAACCACAGATACGCAGTATTTT. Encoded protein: CASSSAGLAGITTDTQYF.

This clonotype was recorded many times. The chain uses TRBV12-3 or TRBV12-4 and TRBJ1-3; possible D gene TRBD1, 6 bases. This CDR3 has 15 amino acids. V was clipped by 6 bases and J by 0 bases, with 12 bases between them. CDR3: CASSPGQSSGNTIYF. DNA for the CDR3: TGTGCCAGCAGCCCAGGACAGTCCTCTGGAAACACCATATATTTT.

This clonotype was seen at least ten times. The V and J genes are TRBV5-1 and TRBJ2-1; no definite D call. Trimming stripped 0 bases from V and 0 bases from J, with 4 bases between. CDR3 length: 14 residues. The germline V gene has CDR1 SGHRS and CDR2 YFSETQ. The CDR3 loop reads CASSLAYSYNEQFF. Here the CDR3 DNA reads TGCGCCAGCAGCTTGGCGTACTCCTACAATGAGCAGTTCTTC. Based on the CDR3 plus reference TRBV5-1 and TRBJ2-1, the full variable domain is KAGVTQTPRYLIKTRGQQVTLSCSPISGHRSVSWYQQTPGQGLQFLFEYFSETQRNKGNFPGRFSGRQFSNSRSEMNVSTLELGDSALYLCASSLAYSYNEQFFGPGTRLTVL.

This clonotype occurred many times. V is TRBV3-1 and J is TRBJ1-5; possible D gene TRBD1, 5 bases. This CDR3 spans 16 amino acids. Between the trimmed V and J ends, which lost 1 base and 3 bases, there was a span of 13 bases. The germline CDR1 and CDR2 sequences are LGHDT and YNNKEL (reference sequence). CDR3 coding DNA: TGTGCCAGCAGCCAAGGGCAGGGCAACATCAATCAGCCCCAGCATTTT. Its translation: CASSQGQGNINQPQHF.

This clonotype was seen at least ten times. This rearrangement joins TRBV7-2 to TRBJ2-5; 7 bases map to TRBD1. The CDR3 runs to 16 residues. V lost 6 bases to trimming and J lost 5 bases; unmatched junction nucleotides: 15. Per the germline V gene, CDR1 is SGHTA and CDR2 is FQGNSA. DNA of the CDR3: TGTGCCAGCAGTTTCACAGGGGACCCCTTGGGGGAGACCCAGTACTTC. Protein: CASSFTGDPLGETQYF. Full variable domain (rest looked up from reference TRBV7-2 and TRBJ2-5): GAGVSQSPSNKVTEKGKDVELRCDPISGHTALYWYRQSLGQGLEFLIYFQGNSAPDKSGLPSDRFSAERTGGSVSTLTIQRTQQEDSAVYLCASSFTGDPLGETQYFGPGTRLLVL.

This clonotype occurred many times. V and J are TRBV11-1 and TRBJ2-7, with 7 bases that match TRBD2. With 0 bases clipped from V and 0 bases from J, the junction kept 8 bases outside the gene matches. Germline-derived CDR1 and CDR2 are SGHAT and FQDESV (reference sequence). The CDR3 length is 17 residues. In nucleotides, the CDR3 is TGTGCCAGCAGCTTAGCGGGGAGCGAGCGGGACTCCTACGAGCAGTACTTC. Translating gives CASSLAGSERDSYEQYF. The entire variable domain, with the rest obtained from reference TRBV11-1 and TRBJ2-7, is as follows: EAEVAQSPRYKITEKSQAVAFWCDPISGHATLYWYRQILGQGPELLVQFQDESVVDDSQLPKDRFSAERLKGVDSTLKIQPAELGDSAMYLCASSLAGSERDSYEQYFGPGTRLTVT.

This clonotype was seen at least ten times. This chain's CDR3 is CASMGQNNQPQHF. As DNA, the CDR3 is TGTGCCAGCATGGGACAGAACAATCAGCCCCAGCATTTT. The rearrangement links TRBV6-2 or TRBV6-3 to TRBJ1-5; 7 nucleotides match TRBD1. This CDR3 region has 13 residues. Germline V gives CDR1 MNHEY, CDR2 SVGEGT. V lost 7 bases and J lost 3; bases outside the gene matches: 3.

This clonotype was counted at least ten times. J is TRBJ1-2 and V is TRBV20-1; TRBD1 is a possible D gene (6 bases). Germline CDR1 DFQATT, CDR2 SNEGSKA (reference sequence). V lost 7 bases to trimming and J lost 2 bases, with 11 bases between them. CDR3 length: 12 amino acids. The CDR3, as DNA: TGCAGTGTGGCGACAGGAAACTATGGCTACACCTTC. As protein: CSVATGNYGYTF.

The CDR3 nucleotides are TGTGCCAGCAGTTTACAAGCGGGAGTGGATACGCAGTATTTT. Translation: CASSLQAGVDTQYF. The genes are TRBV27 and TRBJ2-3; 8 bases are shared with TRBD2. After removal of 2 bases from V and 6 bases from J, the junction contained 4 bases not matched to a gene. The CDR3 covers 14 residues. Germline V gene data show CDR1 as MNHEY and CDR2 as SMNVEV (reference sequence).

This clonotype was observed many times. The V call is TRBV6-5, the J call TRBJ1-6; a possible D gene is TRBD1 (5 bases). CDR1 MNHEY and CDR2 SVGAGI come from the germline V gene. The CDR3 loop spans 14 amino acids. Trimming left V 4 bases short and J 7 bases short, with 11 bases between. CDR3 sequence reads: CASSLGRENSPLHF. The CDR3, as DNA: TGTGCCAGCAGTTTGGGCAGGGAAAATTCACCCCTCCACTTT.

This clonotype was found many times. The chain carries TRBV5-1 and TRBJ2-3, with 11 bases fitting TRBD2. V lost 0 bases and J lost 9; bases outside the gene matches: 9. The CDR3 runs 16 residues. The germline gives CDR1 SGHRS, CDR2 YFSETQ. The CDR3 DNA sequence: TGCGCCAGCAGCTTGGCCCTAGCGGGGGGTGTGGAAACGCAGTATTTT. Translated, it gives CASSLALAGGVETQYF. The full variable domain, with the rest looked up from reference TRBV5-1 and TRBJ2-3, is KAGVTQTPRYLIKTRGQQVTLSCSPISGHRSVSWYQQTPGQGLQFLFEYFSETQRNKGNFPGRFSGRQFSNSRSEMNVSTLELGDSALYLCASSLALAGGVETQYFGPGTRLTVL.

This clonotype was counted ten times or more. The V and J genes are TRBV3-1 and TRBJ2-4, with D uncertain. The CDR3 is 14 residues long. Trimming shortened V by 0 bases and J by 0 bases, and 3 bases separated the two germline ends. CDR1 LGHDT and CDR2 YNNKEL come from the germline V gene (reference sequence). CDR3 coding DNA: TGTGCCAGCAGCCAAGAAGGAGCCAAAAACATTCAGTACTTC. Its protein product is CASSQEGAKNIQYF.

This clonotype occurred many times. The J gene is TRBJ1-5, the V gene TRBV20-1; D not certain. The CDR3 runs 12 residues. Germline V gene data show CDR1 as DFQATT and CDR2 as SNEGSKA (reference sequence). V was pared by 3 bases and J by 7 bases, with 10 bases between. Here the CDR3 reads CSASSVDQPQHF. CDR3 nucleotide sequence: TGCAGTGCTAGTTCGGTGGACCAGCCCCAGCATTTT.

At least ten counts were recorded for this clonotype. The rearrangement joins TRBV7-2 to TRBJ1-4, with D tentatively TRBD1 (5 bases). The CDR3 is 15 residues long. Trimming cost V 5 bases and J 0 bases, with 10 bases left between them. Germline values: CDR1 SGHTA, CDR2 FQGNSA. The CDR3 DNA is TGTGCCAGCAGCGTAGGACAAGCAACTAATGAAAAACTGTTTTTT. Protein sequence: CASSVGQATNEKLFF.

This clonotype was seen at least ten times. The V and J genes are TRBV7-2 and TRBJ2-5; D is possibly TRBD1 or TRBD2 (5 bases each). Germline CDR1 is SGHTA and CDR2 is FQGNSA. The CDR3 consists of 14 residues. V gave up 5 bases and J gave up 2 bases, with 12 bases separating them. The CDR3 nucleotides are TGTGCCAGCAGCCCCTGGGGGTCGCAAGAGACCCAGTACTTC. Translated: CASSPWGSQETQYF.

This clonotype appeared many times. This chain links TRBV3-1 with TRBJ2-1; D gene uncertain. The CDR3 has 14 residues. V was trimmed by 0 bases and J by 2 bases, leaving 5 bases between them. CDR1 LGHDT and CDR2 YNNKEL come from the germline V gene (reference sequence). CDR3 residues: CASSQDLAYNEQFF. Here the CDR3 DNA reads TGTGCCAGCAGCCAAGATCTAGCCTACAATGAGCAGTTCTTC.

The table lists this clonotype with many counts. The CDR3 sequence is CSASRQLNTGELFF. The CDR3 DNA is TGCAGTGCTAGCCGTCAGCTGAACACCGGGGAGCTGTTTTTT. The chain recombines TRBV20-1 with TRBJ2-2, with D uncertain. Germline-derived CDR1 and CDR2 are DFQATT and SNEGSKA (reference sequence). The CDR3 extends over 14 amino acids. Trimming removed 3 bases from V and 1 base from J, with 9 bases in between.

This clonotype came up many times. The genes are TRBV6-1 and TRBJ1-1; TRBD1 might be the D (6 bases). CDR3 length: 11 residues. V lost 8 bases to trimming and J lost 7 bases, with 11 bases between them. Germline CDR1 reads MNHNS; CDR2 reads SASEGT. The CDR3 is CASAGTFEAFF. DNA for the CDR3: TGTGCCAGCGCGGGGACATTTGAAGCTTTCTTT.

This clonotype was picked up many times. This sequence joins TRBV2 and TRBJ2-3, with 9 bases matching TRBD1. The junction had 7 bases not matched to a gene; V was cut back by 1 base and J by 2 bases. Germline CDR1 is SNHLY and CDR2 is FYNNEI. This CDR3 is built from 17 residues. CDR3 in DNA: TGTGCCAGCAGTGAAGGGAACCGGGACAGGGTCACAGATACGCAGTATTTT. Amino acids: CASSEGNRDRVTDTQYF.

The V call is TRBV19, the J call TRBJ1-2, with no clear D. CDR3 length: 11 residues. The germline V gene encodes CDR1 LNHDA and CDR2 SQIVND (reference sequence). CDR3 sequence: CNDWVNYGYTF. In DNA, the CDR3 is TGTAACGATTGGGTGAACTATGGCTACACCTTC. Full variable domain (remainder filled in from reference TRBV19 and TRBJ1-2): DGGITQSPKYLFRKEGQNVTLSCEQNLNHDAMYWYRQDPGQGLRLIYYSQIVNDFQKGDIAEGYSVSREKKESFPLTVTSAQKNPTAFYLCNDWVNYGYTFGSGTRLTVV.

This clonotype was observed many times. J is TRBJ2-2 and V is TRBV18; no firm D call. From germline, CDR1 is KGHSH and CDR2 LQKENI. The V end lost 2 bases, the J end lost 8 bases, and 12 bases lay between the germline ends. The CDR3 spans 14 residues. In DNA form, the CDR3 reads TGTGCCAGCTCACCATTAGGACGAGAAGGGGAGCTGTTTTTT. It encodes CASSPLGREGELFF.

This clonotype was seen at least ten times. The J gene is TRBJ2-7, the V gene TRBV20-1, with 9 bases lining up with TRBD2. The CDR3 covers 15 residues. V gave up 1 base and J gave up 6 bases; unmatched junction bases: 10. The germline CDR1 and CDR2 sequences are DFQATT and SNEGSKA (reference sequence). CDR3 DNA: TGCAGTGCTAGAGTCCTTGCGGGGGGGCAAGGCGAGCAGTACGTC. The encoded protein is CSARVLAGGQGEQYV.

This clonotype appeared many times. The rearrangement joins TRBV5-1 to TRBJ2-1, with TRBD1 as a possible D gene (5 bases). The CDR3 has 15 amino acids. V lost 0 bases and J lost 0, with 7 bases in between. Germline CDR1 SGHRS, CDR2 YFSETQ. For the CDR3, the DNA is TGCGCCAGCAGCTTGGAACAGGCCTCCTACAATGAGCAGTTCTTC. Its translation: CASSLEQASYNEQFF.

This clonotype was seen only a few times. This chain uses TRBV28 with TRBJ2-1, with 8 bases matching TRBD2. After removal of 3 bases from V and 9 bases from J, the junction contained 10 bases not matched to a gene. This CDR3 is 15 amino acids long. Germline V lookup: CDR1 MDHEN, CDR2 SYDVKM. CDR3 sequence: CASSFGLAPLSEQFF. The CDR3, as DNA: TGTGCCAGCAGTTTTGGACTAGCTCCGTTGAGTGAGCAGTTCTTC. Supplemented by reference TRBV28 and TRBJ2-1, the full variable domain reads DVKVTQSSRYLVKRTGEKVFLECVQDMDHENMFWYRQDPGLGLRLIYFSYDVKMKEKGDIPEGYSVSREKKERFSLILESASTNQTSMYLCASSFGLAPLSEQFFGPGTRLTVL.

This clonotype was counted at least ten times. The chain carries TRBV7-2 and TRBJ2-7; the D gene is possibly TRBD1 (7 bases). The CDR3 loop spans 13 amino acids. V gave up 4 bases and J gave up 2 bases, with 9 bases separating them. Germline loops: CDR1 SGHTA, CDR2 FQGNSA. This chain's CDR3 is CASSSRGAYEQYF. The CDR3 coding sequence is TGTGCCAGCAGCTCCAGGGGGGCCTACGAGCAGTACTTC.

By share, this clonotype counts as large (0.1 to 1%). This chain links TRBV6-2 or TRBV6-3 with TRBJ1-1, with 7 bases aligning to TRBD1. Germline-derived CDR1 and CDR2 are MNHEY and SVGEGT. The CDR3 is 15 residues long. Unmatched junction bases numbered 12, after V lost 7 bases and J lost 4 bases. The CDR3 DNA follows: TGTGCCAGCACCCCAAGGGGGACAGAGGGCACTGAAGCTTTCTTT. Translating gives CASTPRGTEGTEAFF.

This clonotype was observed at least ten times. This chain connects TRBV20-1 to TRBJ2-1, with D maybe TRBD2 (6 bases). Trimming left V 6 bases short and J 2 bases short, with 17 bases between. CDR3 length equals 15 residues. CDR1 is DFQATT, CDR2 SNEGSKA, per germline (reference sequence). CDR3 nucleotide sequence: TGCAGTGCCTTCAAAGCGGGCGACACCTACAATGAGCAGTTCTTC. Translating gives CSAFKAGDTYNEQFF.

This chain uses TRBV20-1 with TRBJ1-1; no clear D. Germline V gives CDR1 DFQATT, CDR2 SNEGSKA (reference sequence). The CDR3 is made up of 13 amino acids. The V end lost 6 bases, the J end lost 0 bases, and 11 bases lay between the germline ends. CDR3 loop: CSASNNMNTEAFF. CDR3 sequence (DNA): TGCAGTGCAAGCAACAACATGAACACTGAAGCTTTCTTT.